This T cell receptor beta chain is from a study of post-analysis software for immune sequencing data. As for the study in general: The patients showed relapsing-remitting, secondary progressive and progressive-relapsing multiple sclerosis courses.

Libraries were made from TCR beta cDNA, and they carried unique molecular identifiers. TCRdb ran MiXCR on the PCR reads and lists one entry per CDR3 protein. The sample lists over 700,000 distinct CDR3 sequences, about 32% occurring once. Sequenced sample: blood. This TCR was sampled from a girl aged 5-17 years with multiple sclerosis.

The CDR3 DNA reads as TGTGCCAGCAGCTTCCCCTTGGAGCGAGGGGTGTCTGGCACAGATACGCAGTATTTT. Its translation is CASSFPLERGVSGTDTQYF. The rearrangement links TRBV7-9 to TRBJ2-3, with D perhaps TRBD1 or TRBD2 (5 bases each). The V end lost 3 bases, the J end lost 1 base, and 23 bases lay between the germline ends. Germline assignment: CDR1 SEHNR and CDR2 FQNEAQ (reference sequence). This CDR3 has 19 residues.